This T cell receptor (beta chain) was retrieved from a study of T cell changes during pregnancy in multiple sclerosis (dated by TCRdb to between 2019 and 2020). Some background on the complete study: The study examined how the T cell repertoire changed over the course of pregnancy in women with multiple sclerosis.

Library preparation used the immunoSEQ multiplex PCR assay. The source is immuneACCESS, and TCRdb retained only in-frame sequences with V and J called. Part of the clones is not carried over; for the studies checked, unresolved V genes explain less than half of this, and the remainder is unexplained. This sample is represented by under 110,000 clones; less than 95% of them were singletons. Roughly 1.5% of the sample lies in the top ten. Remarks on this clone: What antigen it recognizes has not been identified. No much larger clone exists at a distance of one base, and base qualities are not known.

From the cysteine through the phenylalanine, the CDR3 covers 15 amino acids. The only DNA kept is the CDR3, 45 bases in frame from the first base. The germline V gene (reference sequence) provides CDR1 SEHNR and CDR2 FQNEAQ. Trimming removed 5 bases from V and 0 bases from J, leaving 14 bases between the germline ends. The starting material was peripheral blood, obtained before pregnancy. The sequence links TRBV7-9 to TRBJ2-7, and perhaps TRBD1 as D gene, on 5 matching bases. The TCR comes from a female donor with multiple sclerosis, enrolled in a pregnancy study. The DNA sequence is as follows: TGTGCCAGCAGCCATGACAGCCTGAGCTCCTACGAGCAGTACTTC. Translation gives CASSHDSLSSYEQYF.